This passage covers 24 T cell receptor beta chains from one sample sequenced in a study of a mutant IDH1 vaccine in newly diagnosed glioma. The time point denotes: week 23, last vaccination. Doses comprised 300 ug of mutant IDH1 20-mer peptide each, plus topical imiquimod. Their antigens are not known. Here immunoSEQ multiplex PCR was the method, and the copy in TCRdb shows in-frame clones only, minus some. Counted here are tens of thousands of clones, approximately 84% occurring once; the ten biggest clones make up roughly 15%. Source: PBMCs, taken from a glioma patient whose treatment included an IDH1 peptide vaccine. These receptors came from a young man with glioma.

This clone was seen only once. The chain carries TRBV28 and TRBJ1-2; 10 bases fit TRBD1. Germline V gene lookup returns CDR1 MDHEN and CDR2 SYDVKM. The CDR3 runs to 16 residues. V dropped 1 base and J dropped 4; count of bases not matched to a gene: 6. CDR3 sequence reads: CASSLLTGGFGYGYTF. The CDR3 bases are TGTGCCAGCAGTTTATTGACAGGGGGCTTCGGCTATGGCTACACCTTC.

The chain combines TRBV6-6 with TRBJ2-7; 7 bases match TRBD1. The CDR3 runs 12 residues. Unmatched junction bases numbered 1, after V lost 2 bases and J lost 6 bases. Germline lookup yields CDR1 MNHNY and CDR2 SVGAGI (reference sequence). The CDR3 protein is CASSYQGVEQYF. The CDR3 region has the DNA TGTGCCAGCAGTTACCAGGGGGTCGAGCAGTACTTC.

This clone was seen a handful of times. The chain couples TRBV5-1 to TRBJ1-5; TRBD1 agrees at 7 bases. Per the germline V gene, CDR1 is SGHRS and CDR2 is YFSETQ. There are 15 residues in the CDR3. Trimming at V came to 0 bases and at J to 3 bases, leaving 3 bases not matched to a gene. In nucleotides, the CDR3 is TGCGCCAGCAGCTTGGGAGGGGGCCTCAATCAGCCCCAGCATTTT. The encoded protein is CASSLGGGLNQPQHF.

The genes are TRBV29-1 and TRBJ1-1; possibly TRBD1 for D (5 bases). With 7 bases removed from V and 6 bases from J, the gap between germline ends came to 12 bases. CDR1 is SQVTM and CDR2 is ANQGSEA in the germline V gene. CDR3 length: 11 amino acids. CDR3 bases: TGCAGCGCTAGGGGAATCTCTGAAGCTTTCTTT. As protein: CSARGISEAFF.

The V call is TRBV5-6, the J call TRBJ1-5, with D possibly TRBD1 on 6 matching bases. CDR3 length: 14 amino acids. Germline V lookup: CDR1 SGHDT, CDR2 YYEEEE. The V end lost 1 base, the J end lost 7 bases, and 12 bases lay between the germline ends. The CDR3 DNA reads as TGTGCCAGCAGCTTGTTTCAGGGGCGGCAGCCCCAGCATTTT. Translated, it gives CASSLFQGRQPQHF.

This chain connects TRBV5-1 to TRBJ2-3, with 9 bases matching TRBD2. Per the germline V gene, CDR1 is SGHRS and CDR2 is YFSETQ. The CDR3 extends over 16 amino acids. Germline trimming cut 0 bases from V and 0 bases from J; bases unmatched to any gene: 2. The CDR3 here is CASSLERGASTDTQYF. The CDR3 DNA follows: TGCGCCAGCAGCTTGGAGCGGGGGGCCAGCACAGATACGCAGTATTTT.

V gene TRBV4-3 combines with J gene TRBJ1-1, with D unresolved. CDR1 is LGHNA, CDR2 YSLEER, per germline. Trimming took 3 bases from V and 2 from J, leaving 10 bases between them. CDR3 length: 14 residues. The DNA of the CDR3 is TGCGCCAGCAGCCAGTCCGACCTCAACACTGAAGCTTTCTTT. This codes for CASSQSDLNTEAFF.

The V gene is TRBV30, the J gene TRBJ1-1; 10 bases are a match to TRBD1. Germline V lookup: CDR1 GTSNPN, CDR2 SVGIG (reference sequence). The trim removed 6 bases at V and 11 bases at J, leaving 9 bases unmatched. This CDR3 is 12 amino acids long. CDR3 sequence (DNA): TGTGCCTGCCTCCTAGGGACAGGGGACGCTTTCTTT. Translation: CACLLGTGDAFF.

The genes are TRBV5-1 and TRBJ2-3; TRBD1 agrees at 10 bases. Germline V lookup: CDR1 SGHRS, CDR2 YFSETQ. After removal of 3 bases from V and 2 bases from J, the junction contained 3 bases not matched to a gene. The CDR3 is 15 residues long. The CDR3 sequence: CASSSGTGVTDTQYF. The CDR3 DNA follows: TGCGCCAGCAGCTCCGGGACAGGGGTCACAGATACGCAGTATTTT.

V gene TRBV5-5 combines with J gene TRBJ2-7; D not certain. Germline V gene lookup returns CDR1 SGHKS and CDR2 YYEKEE (reference sequence). The germline V and J ends were trimmed by 3 bases and 0 bases, with 13 bases remaining between them. This CDR3 comprises 15 residues. In nucleotides, the CDR3 is TGTGCCAGCAGCTCTGAGTACGGGCGCTCCTACGAGCAGTACTTC. The encoded protein is CASSSEYGRSYEQYF.

The chain is built from TRBV5-1 and TRBJ2-7; D is ambiguous. The germline gives CDR1 SGHRS, CDR2 YFSETQ. The ends were cut back, 0 bases at V and 5 bases at J, with 18 bases in the middle. There are 16 residues in the CDR3. The CDR3 protein is CASSLAMLTNLHEQYF. The CDR3 bases are TGCGCCAGCAGCTTGGCCATGCTAACAAACCTTCACGAGCAGTACTTC.

CDR3 DNA sequence: TGTGCCAGCTCACCTCTTGGGACCGGGGAGCTGTTTTTT. This gives the protein CASSPLGTGELFF. The chain is built from TRBV18 and TRBJ2-2, with no clear D. The CDR3 consists of 13 residues. Trimming removed 3 bases from V and 5 bases from J, with 7 bases in between. Looked up from germline, CDR1 is KGHSH and CDR2 is LQKENI.

The rearrangement uses TRBV13 and TRBJ1-4; TRBD1 agrees at 8 bases. Germline CDR1 PRHDT, CDR2 FYEKMQ (reference sequence). V lost 5 bases, J lost 8 bases, and 10 bases stayed unmatched. This CDR3 is 15 amino acids long. Here the CDR3 DNA reads TGTGCCAGCAGCCTAAAACAGGGGGAGGGGGAAAAACTGTTTTTT. Its translation is CASSLKQGEGEKLFF. The variable domain in full, completed from reference TRBV13 and TRBJ1-4, reads AAGVIQSPRHLIKEKRETATLKCYPIPRHDTVYWYQQGPGQDPQFLISFYEKMQSDKGSIPDRFSAQQFSDYHSELNMSSLELGDSALYFCASSLKQGEGEKLFFGSGTQLSVL.

The chain employs TRBV4-3 and TRBJ1-6; no reliable D call. V was clipped by 1 base and J by 7 bases, with 20 bases between them. The CDR3 spans 18 residues. Germline CDR1 reads LGHNA; CDR2 reads YSLEER. As DNA, the CDR3 is TGCGCCAGCAGCCAAGTCTATACGGTAGGCACCGGGAATTCACCCCTCCACTTT. It specifies CASSQVYTVGTGNSPLHF.

V gene TRBV5-4 combines with J gene TRBJ2-3; no clear D gene. Trimming left V 1 base short and J 5 bases short, with 8 bases between. The V gene's germline CDR1 is SGHNT and CDR2 YYREEE (reference sequence). This CDR3 is built from 13 residues. The CDR3 spells CASSLQAGDTQYF. The CDR3 nucleotides are TGTGCCAGCAGCTTGCAGGCCGGAGATACGCAGTATTTT.

This chain connects TRBV5-5 to TRBJ1-5; 9 bases map to TRBD1. Germline V gene data show CDR1 as SGHKS and CDR2 as YYEKEE (reference sequence). Trimming at V came to 2 bases and at J to 9 bases, leaving 6 bases not matched to a gene. The CDR3 contains 14 residues. DNA for the CDR3: TGTGCCAGCAGCTTAAGGACAGGGGATCGGCCCCAGCATTTT. Amino acids: CASSLRTGDRPQHF.

V usage is TRBV28 and J usage is TRBJ2-7; TRBD1 matches at 8 bases. The germline CDR1 and CDR2 sequences are MDHEN and SYDVKM. This CDR3 is 13 amino acids long. V was clipped by 5 bases and J by 11 bases; unmatched bases: 11. The DNA for the CDR3 is TGTGCCAGCAGTACCTCTCCGGACAGGGAGAAGTACTTC. Its translation: CASSTSPDREKYF. The variable domain in full, completed from reference TRBV28 and TRBJ2-7, reads DVKVTQSSRYLVKRTGEKVFLECVQDMDHENMFWYRQDPGLGLRLIYFSYDVKMKEKGDIPEGYSVSREKKERFSLILESASTNQTSMYLCASSTSPDREKYFGPGTRLTVT.

This chain uses TRBV18 with TRBJ1-1; perhaps TRBD1 as D (5 bases). CDR1 is KGHSH and CDR2 is LQKENI in the germline V gene. The CDR3 totals 15 residues. Trimming cost V 3 bases and J 4 bases, with 15 bases left between them. The chain's CDR3 is CASSPLGGSGTEAFF. CDR3 bases: TGTGCCAGCTCACCCCTCGGGGGGAGTGGCACTGAAGCTTTCTTT.

The chain couples TRBV5-8 to TRBJ2-3; weak D call: TRBD1 (6 bases). V lost 0 bases and J 0 bases, leaving 8 bases between the germline ends. The germline CDR1 and CDR2 sequences are SGHTS and YDEGEE. The CDR3 has 15 amino acids. DNA for the CDR3: TGTGCCAGCAGCTTGGAGGGACAAAGCACAGATACGCAGTATTTT. Its translation is CASSLEGQSTDTQYF.

CDR3 sequence (DNA): TGTGCCAGCTCACCTAACCAGGGGACAACTAATGAAAAACTGTTTTTT. It translates to CASSPNQGTTNEKLFF. The V and J genes are TRBV18 and TRBJ1-4; tentative D call: TRBD1 (6 bases). The germline V gene encodes CDR1 KGHSH and CDR2 LQKENI. Trimming removed 3 bases at V and 0 bases at J, with 11 bases between. This CDR3 has 16 amino acids.

The rearrangement links TRBV27 to TRBJ2-1; 12 nucleotides line up with TRBD1. The CDR3 has 15 amino acids. The junction had 1 base not matched to a gene; V was cut back by 1 base and J by 6 bases. In germline, CDR1 is MNHEY, CDR2 SMNVEV (reference sequence). The CDR3 DNA reads as TGTGCCAGCAGTTTATGGGACAGGGGGCGCAATGAGCAGTTCTTC. This gives the protein CASSLWDRGRNEQFF.

This chain connects TRBV7-9 to TRBJ2-5; D may be TRBD1 or TRBD2 (6 bases each). The V gene's germline CDR1 is SEHNR and CDR2 FQNEAQ (reference sequence). The CDR3 is 16 residues long. Trimming shortened V by 1 base and J by 2 bases, and 14 bases separated the two germline ends. The CDR3 DNA reads TGTGCCAGCAGCTTAGGTAGCGGAGGGGGGCAAGAGACCCAGTACTTC. It translates to CASSLGSGGGQETQYF.

The V and J genes are TRBV19 and TRBJ1-6, with D unresolved. This CDR3 region has 17 residues. Between the trimmed V and J ends, which lost 3 bases and 3 bases, there was a span of 15 bases. From germline, CDR1 is LNHDA and CDR2 SQIVND (reference sequence). CDR3 loop: CASSMRGQSRYNSPLHF. CDR3 nucleotide sequence: TGTGCCAGTAGTATGAGAGGGCAGAGCCGCTATAATTCACCCCTCCACTTT.

The chain is built from TRBV12-5 and TRBJ2-1; 9 nucleotides match TRBD2. Looked up from germline, CDR1 is LGHNT and CDR2 is FRNRAP. Losses at the gene ends were 6 bases for V and 5 bases for J; bases not matched to a gene: 8. The CDR3 consists of 15 residues. The CDR3 coding sequence is TGTGCTAGTGGGCCAGGGCTAGCGGGAAACAATGAGCAGTTCTTC. Amino acid sequence: CASGPGLAGNNEQFF.